These 10 T cell receptor beta chains originate from one sample sequenced in a study of blood T cell repertoires in COVID-19. Clones were read by immunoSEQ multiplex PCR, and TCRdb kept only the in-frame ones, dropping some. This sample has approximately 190,000 clones, with around 80% found just once. Input material: peripheral blood. These receptors all stem from a human donor in a cohort sampled during active COVID-19.

This chain uses TRBV29-1 with TRBJ2-2; D is perhaps TRBD1 (5 bases). CDR3 length: 13 amino acids. With 4 bases removed from V and 0 bases from J, the gap between germline ends came to 6 bases. The germline V gene encodes CDR1 SQVTM and CDR2 ANQGSEA. CDR3 coding DNA: TGCAGCGTTGGACAGACGAACACCGGGGAGCTGTTTTTT. Translating it yields CSVGQTNTGELFF.

The rearrangement uses TRBV28 and TRBJ2-7; D gene unclear. Germline CDR1 is MDHEN and CDR2 is SYDVKM. The CDR3 runs 13 residues. With 1 base removed from V and 1 base from J, the gap between germline ends came to 5 bases. The chain's CDR3 is CASSLYQSYEQYF. The CDR3 DNA is TGTGCCAGCAGTTTATATCAGTCCTACGAGCAGTACTTC.

The V and J genes are TRBV6-5 and TRBJ2-2, with 9 nucleotides matching TRBD1. The CDR3 length is 16 residues. Germline V gene lookup returns CDR1 MNHEY and CDR2 SVGAGI. The J segment lost 5 bases and the V segment lost 0 bases, leaving 4 bases of the junction unmatched. In DNA, the CDR3 is TGTGCCAGCAGTTACTCGTCGGGACAGGGAACCGGGGAGCTGTTTTTT. This sequence encodes CASSYSSGQGTGELFF.

The CDR3 reads CAINSQGFDTDTQYF. The CDR3, as DNA: TGTGCCATCAACTCGCAGGGTTTCGACACAGATACGCAGTATTTT. The chain uses TRBV10-3 and TRBJ2-3, with D maybe TRBD1 (5 bases). Trimming stripped 7 bases from V and 2 bases from J, with 16 bases between. This CDR3 is 15 amino acids long. Germline V gene data show CDR1 as ENHRY and CDR2 as SYGVKD.

The chain employs TRBV11-2 and TRBJ1-2, with a tentative D call TRBD1 (5 bases). Germline assignment: CDR1 SGHAT and CDR2 FQNNGV. V shed 5 bases and J shed 4 bases, with 14 bases lying between them. The length of the CDR3 is 14 residues. DNA of the CDR3: TGTGCCAGCAGCACAGGAGCCACGCGCTATGGCTACACCTTC. As protein: CASSTGATRYGYTF.

This clone occurred once. For the CDR3, the DNA is TGTGCCAGCAGCCTGACAGGGGGCGAGAATCAGCCCCAGCATTTT. Its protein product is CASSLTGGENQPQHF. The chain links TRBV7-8 to TRBJ1-5; 10 bases fit TRBD1. The V gene's germline CDR1 is SGHVS and CDR2 FQNEAQ. V lost 5 bases to trimming and J lost 4 bases; unmatched junction nucleotides: 5. The CDR3 loop spans 15 amino acids.

V gene TRBV20-1 combines with J gene TRBJ2-7, with TRBD2 matching 8 bases. The CDR3 totals 16 residues. The V and J ends lost 3 bases and 7 bases, in that order; junction bases with no gene match: 17. CDR1 is DFQATT and CDR2 is SNEGSKA in the germline V gene (reference sequence). The CDR3 DNA is TGCAGTGCTAGTGTCGTAAAGAGCGGGAGTAGTTGGGAGCAGTACTTC. Protein: CSASVVKSGSSWEQYF.

The rearrangement uses TRBV7-6 and TRBJ1-2; no reliable D call. Trimming took off 2 bases at V and 6 bases at J, with 13 bases between the two ends. Looked up from germline, CDR1 is SGHVS and CDR2 is FNYEAQ. The CDR3 runs to 14 residues. The CDR3 loop is CASSLNDGQDGYTF. The CDR3, as DNA: TGTGCCAGCAGCTTAAATGATGGTCAGGATGGCTACACCTTC. Complete variable domain (other parts from reference TRBV7-6 and TRBJ1-2): GAGVSQSPRYKVTKRGQDVALRCDPISGHVSLYWYRQALGQGPEFLTYFNYEAQQDKSGLPNDRFSAERPEGSISTLTIQRTEQRDSAMYRCASSLNDGQDGYTFGSGTRLTVV.

The J gene is TRBJ2-5, the V gene TRBV7-8; maybe TRBD1 (5 bases). Germline V gene lookup returns CDR1 SGHVS and CDR2 FQNEAQ. This CDR3 is 15 amino acids long. Deletions cut 0 bases from V and 7 bases from J, with 15 bases between. CDR3 protein: CASSLAAVRGWTQYF. CDR3 nucleotide sequence: TGTGCCAGCAGCTTAGCGGCGGTTAGGGGTTGGACCCAGTACTTC.

The CDR3 DNA follows: TGTGCCAGCAGCTTAAATGTACTAGCGGTCGATACGCAGTATTTT. Translating gives CASSLNVLAVDTQYF. The V gene is TRBV7-3, the J gene TRBJ2-3, with TRBD2 matching over 8 bases. The length of the CDR3 is 15 residues. CDR1 is SGHTA and CDR2 is FQGTGA in the germline V gene. Losses at the gene ends were 1 base for V and 6 bases for J; bases not matched to a gene: 6.